Listed below are T cell receptor beta chains from one sample, sequenced in a study of cytomegalovirus exposure and HLA in healthy donors. The protocol was immunoSEQ multiplex PCR, while the TCRdb copy is restricted to in-frame clones and leaves out a portion. The sample carries about 260,000 clones, about 92% recorded once. Sequences were obtained from PBMCs. The source of these receptors is a woman aged 25 to 39 in good health and CMV-seronegative. The CDR3 runs from the conserved cysteine through the conserved F or W. A D gene is named only where the DNA matches it firmly. Size is stated for part of the rows, as once, few or many counts, or as a class when the clone is expanded.

j_call,clone_size,d_call,v_call,cdr3_nt,cdr3_aa
TRBJ2-1,-,-,TRBV6-5,TGTGCCAGCAGTTACTCTCCGGGCCCCTATGAGCAGTTCTTC,CASSYSPGPYEQFF
TRBJ1-2,few,TRBD1,TRBV5-1,TGCGCCAGCAGCAGGGGGACAGACTATGGCTACACCTTC,CASSRGTDYGYTF
TRBJ2-3,-,TRBD1,TRBV15,TGTGCCACCTCGTGGGGACAGGGCACAGATACGCAGTATTTT,CATSWGQGTDTQYF
TRBJ1-2,-,TRBD1,TRBV28,TGTGCCAGCAGTTTAAAAGTAACAGGGGTGAACTATGGCTACACCTTC,CASSLKVTGVNYGYTF
TRBJ2-1,-,TRBD1,TRBV4-1,TGCGCCACCCGGGACAGGGCTAGGGATGAGCAGTTCTTC,CATRDRARDEQFF
TRBJ2-3,-,-,TRBV11-3,TGTGCCAGCAGCTTAAGCGCTATGGGGCTAGGCAGTACAGATACGCAGTATTTT,CASSLSAMGLGSTDTQYF
TRBJ2-5,-,-,TRBV6-1,TGTGCCAGTATAAAGCGAGTTTTCCAAGAGACCCAGTACTTC,CASIKRVFQETQYF
TRBJ2-7,-,-,TRBV7-2,TGTGCCAGCAGCGCAAGGCGCGGAACCTACGAGCAGTACTTC,CASSARRGTYEQYF
TRBJ2-5,-,TRBD1,TRBV4-3,TGCGCCAGCAGCTGGACAGGGGACCAAGAGACCCAGTACTTC,CASSWTGDQETQYF
TRBJ2-7,-,-,TRBV28,TGTGCCAGCAGTATTTTCCGGGCTGGGTACGAGCAGTACTTC,CASSIFRAGYEQYF
TRBJ1-1,-,TRBD1,TRBV28,TGTGCCAGCAGTGTCCGGACAGGGGGACGGACTGAAGCTTTCTTT,CASSVRTGGRTEAFF
TRBJ1-1,-,-,TRBV4-3,TGCGCCAGCAGCCAAGAGTTGAGCACTGAAGCTTTCTTT,CASSQELSTEAFF
TRBJ2-2,-,TRBD2,TRBV30,TGTGCCTGGATTTTTAAGACTAGCGGGGGCACCGGGGAGCTGTTTTTT,CAWIFKTSGGTGELFF
TRBJ1-2,-,-,TRBV10-1,TGCGCCATCGAGCTAGCAGGTTATGGCTACACCTTC,CAIELAGYGYTF
TRBJ2-7,-,TRBD1,TRBV5-5,TGTGCCAGCAGCTTGGGAACAGGGGGCTACGAGCAGTACTTC,CASSLGTGGYEQYF
TRBJ2-1,-,TRBD2,TRBV2,TGTGCCAGCAAGTCCAGCGGGAGTTTGTGGTCCAATGAGCAGTTCTTC,CASKSSGSLWSNEQFF
TRBJ2-7,-,TRBD1,TRBV18,TGTGCCAGCTCAACGGGACAGCCCTACGAGCAGTACTTC,CASSTGQPYEQYF
TRBJ1-3,-,TRBD1,TRBV7-8,TGTGCCAGCAGTCGGACAGGCGGTGGAAACACCATATATTTT,CASSRTGGGNTIYF
TRBJ1-1,-,-,TRBV6-1,TGTGCCAGCAGCCCCCCTCACGATAATGAAGCTTTCTTT,CASSPPHDNEAFF
TRBJ2-6,-,-,TRBV6-1,TGTGCCAGCAGTGAGAGGGCGTGGGGGGCCAACGTCCTGACTTTC,CASSERAWGANVLTF
TRBJ2-5,-,TRBD2,TRBV6-5,TGTGCCAGCAGCCCACTGTCGGGAGGGGAAGAGACCCAGTACTTC,CASSPLSGGEETQYF
TRBJ2-2,-,-,TRBV28,TGTGCCAGCGTCCTTGGGGCGAACACCGGGGAGCTGTTTTTT,CASVLGANTGELFF
TRBJ2-2,-,TRBD2,TRBV18,TGTGCCAGCTCACCGAGGACTAGCGGGACCCTCGGGGAGCTGTTTTTT,CASSPRTSGTLGELFF
TRBJ2-7,-,TRBD2,TRBV28,TGTGCCAGCAGTACCCCTAGCGGCCCCTCCTACGAGCAGTACTTC,CASSTPSGPSYEQYF
TRBJ2-1,-,TRBD2,TRBV4-1,TGCGCCAGCAGCCAACCGACTAGCGGGAGGGACAATGAGCAGTTCTTC,CASSQPTSGRDNEQFF
TRBJ2-1,-,-,TRBV29-1,TGCAGCGCCGAGGGGGGGGCATACAATGAGCAGTTCTTC,CSAEGGAYNEQFF
TRBJ1-1,-,-,TRBV2,TGTGCCAGCAGGGGGCTCGGCACTGAAGCTTTCTTT,CASRGLGTEAFF
TRBJ1-5,-,-,TRBV19,TGTGCCACCAGGGGACCATTATATCAGCCCCAGCATTTT,CATRGPLYQPQHF
TRBJ2-7,-,TRBD2,TRBV6-5,TGTGCCAGCAGTTACGGACTAGCGGGAGTCCGGGAGCAGTACTTC,CASSYGLAGVREQYF
TRBJ1-3,once,-,TRBV5-6,TGTGCCAGCAGCCCCGTCGGTTCTGGAAACACCATATATTTT,CASSPVGSGNTIYF
TRBJ2-1,-,TRBD2,TRBV27,TGTGCCAGCAGTTTAGCACCTAGCGGGAGCTACAATGAGCAGTTCTTC,CASSLAPSGSYNEQFF
TRBJ2-5,-,-,TRBV6-5,TGTGCCAGCAGTTACGGGGGACCCCAAGAGACCCAGTACTTC,CASSYGGPQETQYF
TRBJ2-3,-,TRBD2,TRBV25-1,TGTGCCAGCAGGTTAGCGGGCCCCCGAGGCACAGATACGCAGTATTTT,CASRLAGPRGTDTQYF
TRBJ2-2,-,-,TRBV9,TGTGCCAGCAGCGTAGAGACTAGTGGGGCCGGGGAGCTGTTTTTT,CASSVETSGAGELFF
TRBJ2-7,-,-,TRBV29-1,TGCAGCGTTGAGATCTCGGCCGAGCAGTACTTC,CSVEISAEQYF
TRBJ2-7,-,-,TRBV14,TGTGCCAGCAGCCAAGATATGGGGGCCTGGACATACGAGCAGTACTTC,CASSQDMGAWTYEQYF
TRBJ2-2,once,TRBD2,TRBV28,TGTGCCAGCAGTTCACCTAGTGCGGGAGTATCGGCCACCGGGGAGCTGTTTTTT,CASSSPSAGVSATGELFF
TRBJ2-7,-,-,TRBV30,TGTGCCTGGAGTCCTATTTCAGTCGCCGCCCACGAGCAGTACTTC,CAWSPISVAAHEQYF
TRBJ2-2,-,-,TRBV5-1,TGCGCCAGCAGCGGATTCAACACCGGGGAGCTGTTTTTT,CASSGFNTGELFF
TRBJ2-7,-,-,TRBV6-1,TGTGCCAGCAGTGAAGCCGACTCCTACGAGCAGTACTTC,CASSEADSYEQYF
TRBJ2-3,-,-,TRBV5-1,TGCGCCAGCAGGGACACGGGGATTAGCACAGATACGCAGTATTTT,CASRDTGISTDTQYF
TRBJ2-1,-,TRBD2,TRBV19,TGTGCCAGTGGGCCCGGGACTAGCGTTTACAATGAGCAGTTCTTC,CASGPGTSVYNEQFF
TRBJ2-1,-,TRBD2,TRBV7-6,TGTGCCAGCTCGGGAGGTTCCAATGAGCAGTTCTTC,CASSGGSNEQFF
TRBJ1-5,-,TRBD1,TRBV18,TGTGCCAGCTCACCCCCTGGACAGGCCGTTCAGCCCCAGCATTTT,CASSPPGQAVQPQHF
TRBJ2-1,-,-,TRBV5-4,TGTGCCAGCAGCATAGATAGCTATGAGCAGTTCTTC,CASSIDSYEQFF
TRBJ2-1,-,TRBD1,TRBV13,TGTGCCAGCAGCTCCCGGGACAGCAACAATGAGCAGTTCTTC,CASSSRDSNNEQFF
TRBJ2-2,once,-,TRBV5-4,TGTGCCAGCAGCCCAGGGCACAGGGAATTGTCCGGGGAGCTGTTTTTT,CASSPGHRELSGELFF
TRBJ1-2,-,TRBD1,TRBV27,TGTGCCAGCAGTTTATCGAGGGACAGCTACTATGGCTACACCTTC,CASSLSRDSYYGYTF
TRBJ1-1,-,TRBD1,TRBV18,TGTGCCAGCTCACCGCAGGGGGGGACTGAAGCTTTCTTT,CASSPQGGTEAFF
TRBJ1-2,-,TRBD1,TRBV9,TGTGCCAGCAGCTCAGGGGGATTTGGCTACACCTTC,CASSSGGFGYTF
TRBJ2-7,-,TRBD1,TRBV2,TGTGCCAGCAGCCTCCGGGACAGCTACGAGCAGTACTTC,CASSLRDSYEQYF
TRBJ2-5,-,TRBD1,TRBV6-5,TGTGCCAGCAGTAAACTCCAGGGGGCACGGGAGACCCAGTACTTC,CASSKLQGARETQYF
TRBJ2-7,once,TRBD1,TRBV28,TGTGCCAGCAGTTTAGGGGACAGGCAGTACTTC,CASSLGDRQYF
TRBJ2-1,-,TRBD2,TRBV6-4,TGTGCCAGCAGTCCGACTAGCGGGAGCTCCAATGAGCAGTTCTTC,CASSPTSGSSNEQFF
TRBJ2-7,-,TRBD2,TRBV27,TGTGCCAGCAGTTTAACGCCTAGCGGAATTTACGAGCAGTACTTC,CASSLTPSGIYEQYF
TRBJ2-2,-,-,TRBV10-1,TGCGCCAGCAGTGGTGGGGAGCTGTTTTTT,CASSGGELFF
TRBJ1-2,-,-,TRBV7-2,TGTGCCAGCAGTATGACAGGCTACGGCTACACCTTC,CASSMTGYGYTF
TRBJ1-5,-,-,TRBV28,TGTGCCAGCAACCCCCAGGGGTCGGGACAGCCCCAGCATTTT,CASNPQGSGQPQHF
TRBJ1-5,-,TRBD1,TRBV28,TGTGCCAGCAGTTTAGGCAGGGGGCTTGCTCAGCCCCAGCATTTT,CASSLGRGLAQPQHF